The TCR beta chain described here comes from a study of cytomegalovirus exposure and HLA in healthy donors. Notes on the study in general: Using the classifier, cytomegalovirus status was reportedly diagnosed with high specificity and sensitivity.

In the PCR, 60 Vbeta and 13 Jbeta primers were used. Assay used: immunoSEQ multiplex PCR; TCRdb lists only in-frame clones, some missing. The sample includes under 250,000 clones, just over 75% of them seen just once. The CDR3 has 16 amino acids. In germline, CDR1 is GTSNPN, CDR2 SVGIG (reference sequence). The trim removed 0 bases at V and 1 base at J, leaving 4 bases unmatched. About this clone itself: Its antigen is still unknown.

This receptor was taken from a man in his thirties or forties in good health and CMV-seronegative. Sequencing was done on a sample of PBMCs. The chain combines TRBV30 with TRBJ1-5; 9 nucleotides agree with TRBD1. The CDR3 region is CAWSVGTGRSNQPQHF. The CDR3, as DNA: TGTGCCTGGAGTGTCGGGACAGGGAGAAGCAATCAGCCCCAGCATTTT.